This section outlines one T cell receptor beta chain sequence together with its context. The germline V gene has CDR1 SGHNT and CDR2 YYREEE (reference sequence). The junction had 6 bases not matched to a gene; V was cut back by 4 bases and J by 0 bases. The CDR3 totals 15 residues. The data derive from a study of T cell responses to AZD1222 COVID-19 vaccine. Libraries were prepared by immunoSEQ multiplex PCR; TCRdb keeps only in-frame clonotypes and omits some of them. The profile shows approximately 150,000 clones, roughly 93% of them singletons. The sample here was peripheral blood, taken on day 0 of MenACWY control vaccination. The sequence came from an adult in good health. The chain links TRBV5-4 to TRBJ2-7; 8 positions agree with TRBD2. CDR3 sequence reads: CASSLGGGHSYEQYF. DNA for the CDR3: TGTGCCAGCAGCCTCGGGGGGGGCCACTCCTACGAGCAGTACTTC.